Listed here are 17 T cell receptor beta chains from one sample, sequenced in a study. TCRdb independently ran MiXCR on the 5' RACE reads; one entry per CDR3 protein. The table records around 9,100 distinct CDR3 sequences, roughly 60% of them present only once. The sequenced material came from tumor-infiltrating memory CD4+ T cells sorted from the breast tumor. Indicated subset: memory CD4+ T cells, CD4+CD45RO+CD25-. The receptors come from a female donor with breast cancer.

In this sample, this clonotype turned up once. The J gene is TRBJ1-4, the V gene TRBV12-3 or TRBV12-4; 11 nucleotides line up with TRBD1. This CDR3 comprises 18 residues. V was pared by 6 bases and J by 0 bases, with 9 bases of the junction left unmatched. The CDR3 DNA is TGTGCCAGCAGCCGGGGGACAGGGGGGTTTGCAACTAATGAAAAACTGTTTTTT. Protein: CASSRGTGGFATNEKLFF.

This chain joins TRBV12-3 or TRBV12-4 and TRBJ2-7; D may match TRBD1 or TRBD2 (5 bases each). There are 14 residues in the CDR3. The V gene lost 2 bases and the J gene lost 4 bases, with 12 bases spanning the gap. In DNA, the CDR3 is TGTGCCAGCAGTTTAAGAGTAGAGGGGTACGAGCAGTACTTC. The encoded protein is CASSLRVEGYEQYF.

CDR3 protein: CASSLGVAETQYF. For the CDR3, the DNA is TGTGCCAGCAGCTTAGGGGTAGCAGAGACCCAGTACTTC. The chain joins TRBV7-3 to TRBJ2-5; D not certain. The V gene lost 2 bases and the J gene lost 4 bases, with 8 bases spanning the gap. From germline, CDR1 is SGHTA and CDR2 FQGTGA. CDR3 length: 13 amino acids. Complete variable domain (other parts from reference TRBV7-3 and TRBJ2-5): GAGVSQTPSNKVTEKGKYVELRCDPISGHTALYWYRQSLGQGPEFLIYFQGTGAADDSGLPNDRFFAVRPEGSVSTLKIQRTERGDSAVYLCASSLGVAETQYFGPGTRLLVL.

In this sample, this clonotype turned up a few times. The genes are TRBV7-3 and TRBJ2-5; no clear D. V was clipped by 2 bases and J by 1 base, with 5 bases between them. The CDR3 spans 13 residues. Germline loops: CDR1 SGHTA, CDR2 FQGTGA. The CDR3 is CASSLHSQETQYF. Written as DNA, the CDR3 is TGTGCCAGCAGCTTACATAGCCAAGAGACCCAGTACTTC.

V is TRBV12-3 or TRBV12-4 and J is TRBJ1-5; perhaps TRBD1 as D (5 bases). V was pared by 0 bases and J by 1 base, with 13 bases between. The CDR3 is 17 amino acids. The CDR3 DNA reads as TGTGCCAGCAGTTTAGCCGGGGCTGGTATAAGCAATCAGCCCCAGCATTTT. Its protein is CASSLAGAGISNQPQHF.

V gene TRBV12-3 or TRBV12-4 combines with J gene TRBJ1-2; D is unclear. CDR3 size: 14 residues. The germline V and J ends were trimmed by 8 bases and 1 base, with 14 bases remaining between them. Written as DNA, the CDR3 is TGTGCCAGCGGACGACTACTTAATAACTATGGCTACACCTTC. This gives the protein CASGRLLNNYGYTF.

For this clonotype: Sequence at one end of the junction differs from germline and may be a read error. The J gene is TRBJ2-5, the V gene TRBV7-2; the D call may be TRBD1 or TRBD2 (5 bases each). Per germline, CDR1 SGHTA and CDR2 FQGNSA. This CDR3 has 14 residues. The CDR3 coding sequence is TGTGCCAGCAGCATCCCGGGACGGCAAGAGGCCCAGTACTTC. Its translation is CASSIPGRQEAQYF.

The genes are TRBV11-3 and TRBJ2-3; D call uncertain. Trimming took 1 base from V and 4 from J, leaving 9 bases between them. This CDR3 is 14 amino acids long. Per germline, CDR1 SGHNT and CDR2 YENEEA. The CDR3 loop reads CASSLGAMADTQYF. DNA of the CDR3: TGTGCCAGCAGCTTAGGGGCTATGGCAGATACGCAGTATTTT.

This clonotype was counted only a few times. The chain recombines TRBV5-1 with TRBJ2-5; D uncertain. CDR1 and CDR2 from the germline V gene are SGHRS and YFSETQ. The CDR3 has 13 amino acids. The V end was cut by 1 base, the J end by 5 bases, with 9 bases between. CDR3 DNA: TGCGCCAGCAGCTTGAGCCCCGCGGAGACCCAGTACTTC. This translates into CASSLSPAETQYF.

This clonotype was seen only once. The chain recombines TRBV28 with TRBJ1-2; D is uncertain. Germline CDR1 and CDR2: MDHEN and SYDVKM. Trimming took 3 bases from V and 7 from J, leaving 15 bases between them. This CDR3 has 14 amino acids. In nucleotides, the CDR3 is TGTGCCAGCAGTTTCCTTGGTCAGGCAGGTGGCTACACCTTC. Translation gives CASSFLGQAGGYTF.

The chain couples TRBV29-1 to TRBJ2-5; D is possibly TRBD2 (6 bases). The CDR3 spans 13 residues. Germline V lookup: CDR1 SQVTM, CDR2 ANQGSEA. With 4 bases removed from V and 2 bases from J, the gap between germline ends came to 11 bases. As DNA, the CDR3 is TGCAGCGTTGGCGGAGGGCCTCAAGAGACCCAGTACTTC. This sequence encodes CSVGGGPQETQYF.

This chain joins TRBV11-2 and TRBJ1-1, with D perhaps TRBD1 (6 bases). The CDR3 is 15 amino acids. Germline CDR1 is SGHAT and CDR2 is FQNNGV. Between the trimmed V and J ends, which lost 3 bases and 4 bases, there was a span of 15 bases. CDR3 nucleotides: TGTGCCAGCAGCTTGAGGGTACAGGGAAGCACTGAAGCTTTCTTT. Protein: CASSLRVQGSTEAFF.

The V gene is TRBV5-1, the J gene TRBJ2-1; 8 nucleotides match TRBD2. Losses at the gene ends were 5 bases for V and 0 bases for J; bases not matched to a gene: 10. The CDR3 spans 17 residues. Germline loops: CDR1 SGHRS, CDR2 YFSETQ. The CDR3 region has the DNA TGCGCCAGCAGAACCTCGGGGGGGCTGAGCTCCTACAATGAGCAGTTCTTC. It yields the protein CASRTSGGLSSYNEQFF.

The chain links TRBV12-3 or TRBV12-4 to TRBJ2-5; D call uncertain. This CDR3 contains 15 residues. V lost 3 bases and J lost 1, with 12 bases in between. The CDR3 here is CASSFGGRPQETQYF. The CDR3 DNA reads as TGTGCCAGCAGTTTTGGCGGTCGTCCCCAAGAGACCCAGTACTTC.

The CDR3 here is CSAQMAETPNYGYTF. CDR3 sequence (DNA): TGCAGTGCTCAAATGGCGGAGACTCCTAACTATGGCTACACCTTC. The V call is TRBV20-1, the J call TRBJ1-2; no reliable D call. There are 15 residues in the CDR3. Germline CDR1 and CDR2: DFQATT and SNEGSKA (reference sequence). The ends were cut back, 5 bases at V and 0 bases at J, with 16 bases in the middle.

V and J are TRBV20-1 and TRBJ2-5; D not certain. V was cut by 3 bases and J by 0 bases, with 5 bases left in between. This CDR3 has 12 amino acids. Germline loops: CDR1 DFQATT, CDR2 SNEGSKA (reference sequence). The chain's CDR3 is CSARLDQETQYF. As DNA, the CDR3 is TGCAGTGCTAGGCTAGACCAAGAGACCCAGTACTTC.

This clonotype was recorded a few times. The chain couples TRBV4-2 to TRBJ2-7; 15 positions agree with TRBD2. The CDR3 runs to 17 residues. V lost 1 base and J lost 3; bases outside the gene matches: 4. The germline gives CDR1 LGHNA, CDR2 YNFKEQ. In DNA form, the CDR3 reads TGTGCCAGCAGCCAAGCGGGACTAGCGGGAGGAGGCTACGAGCAGTACTTC. Its translation is CASSQAGLAGGGYEQYF.